The 30 T cell receptor beta chains reported below all come from one sample, sequenced in a study of blood T cell repertoires in COVID-19. Generated by immunoSEQ multiplex PCR, the TCRdb table keeps only in-frame clones and is missing some. The repertoire holds 97,000 or so clones, with approximately 80% as singletons. The sequenced sample was peripheral blood. These TCRs come from a man in his 70s with acute or convalescent COVID-19.

J is TRBJ1-3 and V is TRBV7-6, with 8 bases that match TRBD1. The CDR3 covers 14 residues. From germline, CDR1 is SGHVS and CDR2 FNYEAQ. V shed 3 bases and J 2 bases; nucleotides not matched to a gene: 0. The CDR3 loop is CASSLDRAGNTIYF. CDR3 sequence (DNA): TGTGCCAGCAGCTTGGACAGGGCTGGAAACACCATATATTTT.

The rearrangement uses TRBV29-1 and TRBJ2-2; 11 bases are shared with TRBD2. The CDR3 runs to 15 residues. Trimming at V came to 4 bases and at J to 3 bases, leaving 4 bases not matched to a gene. The germline CDR1 and CDR2 sequences are SQVTM and ANQGSEA. The CDR3 DNA reads as TGCAGCGTTGTGTCGGGACTAGCGGACACCGGGGAGCTGTTTTTT. Protein product: CSVVSGLADTGELFF.

The J gene is TRBJ2-5, the V gene TRBV2; possible D gene TRBD1, 6 bases. Looked up from germline, CDR1 is SNHLY and CDR2 is FYNNEI. CDR3 length equals 13 residues. V lost 3 bases, J lost 5 bases, and 10 bases lay in between. CDR3 DNA sequence: TGTGCCAGCAGTGATCAGGGGTGGGAGACCCAGTACTTC. Translating gives CASSDQGWETQYF.

The V call is TRBV6-5, the J call TRBJ2-7; TRBD1 matches 7 bases. This CDR3 contains 14 residues. The junction had 10 bases not matched to a gene; V was cut back by 5 bases and J by 6 bases. Germline lookup yields CDR1 MNHEY and CDR2 SVGAGI. CDR3 nucleotides: TGTGCCAGCAGTCGGATTCCGTCAGGGGGCGAGCAGTACTTC. Its translation is CASSRIPSGGEQYF.

This chain links TRBV30 with TRBJ1-4; TRBD1 matches 9 bases. The CDR3 has 14 residues. Germline CDR1 is GTSNPN and CDR2 is SVGIG (reference sequence). Unmatched junction bases numbered 4, after V lost 1 base and J lost 7 bases. CDR3 DNA: TGTGCCTGGAGTGGGTCGACAGGGGGTGAAAAACTGTTTTTT. It specifies CAWSGSTGGEKLFF. Full variable domain (missing parts from reference TRBV30 and TRBJ1-4): SQTIHQWPATLVQPVGSPLSLECTVEGTSNPNLYWYRQAAGRGLQLLFYSVGIGQISSEVPQNLSASRPQDRQFILSSKKLLLSDSGFYLCAWSGSTGGEKLFFGSGTQLSVL.

The rearrangement joins TRBV29-1 to TRBJ1-1; possibly TRBD1 for D (6 bases). The V and J ends lost 6 bases and 3 bases respectively, with 14 bases between them. Germline V gene lookup returns CDR1 SQVTM and CDR2 ANQGSEA. The length of the CDR3 is 13 residues. This CDR3 is CSVQDRIYTEAFF. The CDR3 DNA is TGCAGCGTCCAGGACAGAATTTACACTGAAGCTTTCTTT.

This clone was seen more than once but under ten times. The chain carries TRBV5-1 and TRBJ2-3; TRBD2 matches at 13 bases. The CDR3 runs to 16 residues. Germline V gives CDR1 SGHRS, CDR2 YFSETQ. V shed 6 bases and J 5 bases; nucleotides not matched to a gene: 9. The CDR3 spells CASNVGTSGKGDTQYF. The DNA for the CDR3 is TGCGCCAGCAACGTAGGGACTAGCGGGAAAGGAGATACGCAGTATTTT.

This chain joins TRBV7-2 and TRBJ2-7, with D possibly matching TRBD1 (5 bases). The CDR3 covers 14 residues. V lost 5 bases and J lost 2, with 13 bases in between. Germline values: CDR1 SGHTA, CDR2 FQGNSA. CDR3 coding DNA: TGTGCCAGCAGCACGGACACCTTAGCCTACGAGCAGTACTTC. It codes for CASSTDTLAYEQYF.

Regarding this clone: The CDR3 does not close with the conserved phenylalanine or tryptophan, likely indicating a read error. This chain uses TRBV7-6 with TRBJ1-3; tentative D call: TRBD1 (5 bases). With 4 bases removed from V and 0 bases from J, the gap between germline ends came to 10 bases. The CDR3 totals 15 residues. The germline CDR1 and CDR2 sequences are SGHVS and FNYEAQ. CDR3 amino acids: CASSSEQVSGNTIYL. CDR3 coding DNA: TGTGCCAGCAGCTCAGAACAGGTCTCTGGAAACACCATATATCTT.

There are a few counts of this clone. V is TRBV18 and J is TRBJ1-5, with D maybe TRBD1 (6 bases). The CDR3 loop spans 17 amino acids. Germline values: CDR1 KGHSH, CDR2 LQKENI. The V and J ends lost 6 bases and 5 bases respectively, with 23 bases between them. The CDR3 reads CASSLGGPGVSDQPQHF. The CDR3 DNA reads TGTGCCAGCTCCCTGGGGGGGCCAGGGGTATCTGATCAGCCCCAGCATTTT.

J is TRBJ2-1 and V is TRBV7-9; TRBD1 aligns across 7 bases. The V segment lost 5 bases and the J segment 4 bases; nucleotides outside the gene matches: 5. The V gene's germline CDR1 is SEHNR and CDR2 FQNEAQ (reference sequence). The CDR3 loop spans 14 amino acids. CDR3 amino acids: CASSLRQGYNEQFF. The CDR3 DNA reads TGTGCCAGCAGCCTTCGACAGGGTTACAATGAGCAGTTCTTC. Using reference TRBV7-9 and TRBJ2-1 for the parts outside the CDR3, the full variable domain is DTGVSQNPRHKITKRGQNVTFRCDPISEHNRLYWYRQTLGQGPEFLTYFQNEAQLEKSRLLSDRFSAERPKGSFSTLEIQRTEQGDSAMYLCASSLRQGYNEQFFGPGTRLTVL.

This chain joins TRBV19 and TRBJ2-2; 7 nucleotides align to TRBD1. The germline V gene has CDR1 LNHDA and CDR2 SQIVND (reference sequence). With V trimmed by 6 bases and J by 2 bases, 18 bases remained unmatched. The CDR3 is 19 residues long. CDR3 in amino acids: CASSSRTGSSPGNTGELFF. DNA for the CDR3: TGTGCCAGTAGCTCCCGGACAGGTTCATCCCCGGGTAACACCGGGGAGCTGTTTTTT.

This clone occurred once. The chain couples TRBV7-2 to TRBJ2-5; the match to TRBD2 covers 9 bases. Germline CDR1 and CDR2: SGHTA and FQGNSA. This CDR3 has 15 amino acids. With 4 bases clipped from V and 7 bases from J, the junction kept 10 bases outside the gene matches. DNA for the CDR3: TGTGCCAGCAGCTCTGGACTAGCGCCCAAGGGGACCCAGTACTTC. This sequence encodes CASSSGLAPKGTQYF.

This rearrangement joins TRBV25-1 to TRBJ2-7, with D unclear. Trimming took off 7 bases at V and 7 bases at J, with 8 bases between the two ends. The CDR3 runs 10 residues. The germline gives CDR1 MGHDK, CDR2 SYGVNS. The CDR3 sequence is CASNGPEQYF. As DNA, the CDR3 is TGTGCCAGCAATGGCCCTGAGCAGTACTTC.

J is TRBJ1-1 and V is TRBV6-2 or TRBV6-3; possibly TRBD1 for D (5 bases). CDR3 length: 17 residues. Trimming removed 2 bases at V and 0 bases at J, with 16 bases between. Germline loops: CDR1 MNHEY, CDR2 SVGEGT. The CDR3 nucleotides read TGTGCCAGCAGTTACAGGGGCTTGGGGCAGTTGAACACTGAAGCTTTCTTT. Amino acids: CASSYRGLGQLNTEAFF.

This clone was detected once. The V gene is TRBV6-5, the J gene TRBJ1-1; the match to TRBD1 covers 8 bases. There are 13 residues in the CDR3. Trimming cost V 8 bases and J 3 bases; bases outside gene matches: 5. Germline loops: CDR1 MNHEY, CDR2 SVGAGI. The CDR3 DNA is TGTGCCAGCCAAATGACAGGGGACACTGAAGCTTTCTTT. Its translation: CASQMTGDTEAFF.

The gene calls are TRBV5-1 and TRBJ1-1; D perhaps matches TRBD1 (5 bases). CDR1 SGHRS and CDR2 YFSETQ come from the germline V gene. The ends were cut back, 0 bases at V and 3 bases at J, with 9 bases in the middle. The CDR3 is 14 amino acids. CDR3 sequence (DNA): TGCGCCAGCAGCTTGGCACAGGAACACACTGAAGCTTTCTTT. It encodes CASSLAQEHTEAFF.

The chain couples TRBV30 to TRBJ1-2; 7 bases line up with TRBD1. Germline V gene sequence: CDR1 GTSNPN, CDR2 SVGIG (reference sequence). Trimming at V came to 2 bases and at J to 4 bases, leaving 7 bases not matched to a gene. This CDR3 is built from 14 residues. The CDR3 region has the DNA TGTGCCTGGAGTCCGGACAGGTTAAGCTATGGCTACACCTTC. The encoded protein is CAWSPDRLSYGYTF.

This clone was observed many times. The V call is TRBV6-5, the J call TRBJ1-1, with unresolved D. CDR1 and CDR2 (germline): MNHEY, SVGAGI. Trimming shortened V by 4 bases and J by 0 bases, and 9 bases separated the two germline ends. The CDR3 extends over 14 amino acids. This CDR3 reads CASSSGVMNTEAFF. The CDR3 coding sequence is TGTGCCAGCAGTTCCGGGGTCATGAACACTGAAGCTTTCTTT.

This rearrangement joins TRBV6-5 to TRBJ1-1; a possible D gene is TRBD1 (5 bases). The germline V gene encodes CDR1 MNHEY and CDR2 SVGAGI. The CDR3 totals 14 residues. The V end was cut by 3 bases, the J end by 2 bases, with 10 bases between. CDR3 DNA: TGTGCCAGCAGTTATTGGGGCCAAAACACTGAAGCTTTCTTT. Encoded protein: CASSYWGQNTEAFF.

J is TRBJ2-7 and V is TRBV13; no firm D call. Trimming stripped 0 bases from V and 0 bases from J, with 6 bases between. The CDR3 length is 14 residues. Germline loops: CDR1 PRHDT, CDR2 FYEKMQ (reference sequence). CDR3 DNA: TGTGCCAGCAGCTTAGGGGTAGTCTCCTACGAGCAGTACTTC. It translates to CASSLGVVSYEQYF. Looking up the rest from reference TRBV13 and TRBJ2-7 gives the full variable domain: AAGVIQSPRHLIKEKRETATLKCYPIPRHDTVYWYQQGPGQDPQFLISFYEKMQSDKGSIPDRFSAQQFSDYHSELNMSSLELGDSALYFCASSLGVVSYEQYFGPGTRLTVT.

The chain links TRBV30 to TRBJ1-2, with TRBD1 matching over 8 bases. Trimming cost V 5 bases and J 5 bases; bases outside gene matches: 1. CDR3 length: 11 amino acids. Germline V gives CDR1 GTSNPN, CDR2 SVGIG (reference sequence). As DNA, the CDR3 is TGTGCCTGGGGACAGGGATATGGCTACACCTTC. Translated: CAWGQGYGYTF.

The rearrangement joins TRBV5-4 to TRBJ1-2; D may be TRBD1 (6 bases). V was shortened by 4 bases and J by 6 bases, with 7 bases between the two germline ends. The CDR3 length is 11 residues. Germline CDR1 reads SGHNT; CDR2 reads YYREEE (reference sequence). The CDR3 is CASSPGDGYTF. In DNA form, the CDR3 reads TGTGCCAGCAGCCCAGGGGATGGCTACACCTTC.

The CDR3 is CASSLLAGNNEQFF. CDR3 nucleotide sequence: TGTGCCAGCAGTTTACTAGCGGGAAACAATGAGCAGTTCTTC. The genes are TRBV28 and TRBJ2-1; TRBD2 agrees at 9 bases. Germline assignment: CDR1 MDHEN and CDR2 SYDVKM. CDR3 length: 14 residues. J gave up 5 bases and V 2 bases, and 1 base lay outside the gene matches.

This clone is a singleton in its sample. The genes are TRBV3-1 (or the pseudogene TRBV3-2) and TRBJ1-1; the D gene is possibly TRBD1 (6 bases). The V end lost 1 base, the J end lost 7 bases, and 13 bases lay between the germline ends. This CDR3 is 14 amino acids long. Germline-derived CDR1 and CDR2 are LGHDT and YNNKEL (reference sequence). Here the CDR3 DNA reads TGTGCCAGCAGCCAAGCGGGTCAGGGGCTTGAAGCTTTCTTT. Protein sequence: CASSQAGQGLEAFF.

The genes are TRBV7-2 and TRBJ1-1; D is unresolved. Trimming pared 3 bases from V and 1 base from J, leaving 9 bases between. Germline lookup yields CDR1 SGHTA and CDR2 FQGNSA. CDR3 length: 14 amino acids. The DNA for the CDR3 is TGTGCCAGCAGCTTGAATGGGAGGAACACTGAAGCTTTCTTT. Translation: CASSLNGRNTEAFF.

The CDR3 region has the DNA TGTGCCAGCAGCGTAGGAACAGGCGAAATGAACACTGAAGCTTTCTTT. Residues: CASSVGTGEMNTEAFF. The rearrangement uses TRBV11-2 and TRBJ1-1, with D perhaps matching TRBD1 (5 bases). Germline CDR1 reads SGHAT; CDR2 reads FQNNGV. Between the trimmed V and J ends, which lost 5 bases and 0 bases, there was a span of 16 bases. This CDR3 contains 16 residues.

The genes are TRBV30 and TRBJ1-1; D may be TRBD1 (5 bases). The germline gives CDR1 GTSNPN, CDR2 SVGIG (reference sequence). V dropped 2 bases and J dropped 9 bases, with 10 bases sitting between them. The CDR3 loop spans 11 amino acids. Here the CDR3 reads CAWSTRGKAFF. The DNA of the CDR3 is TGTGCCTGGAGTACTCGGGGGAAAGCTTTCTTT.

V usage is TRBV27 and J usage is TRBJ1-6; 7 nucleotides line up with TRBD1. This CDR3 has 14 residues. Germline lookup yields CDR1 MNHEY and CDR2 SMNVEV (reference sequence). With V trimmed by 4 bases and J by 6 bases, 3 bases remained unmatched. As DNA, the CDR3 is TGTGCCAGCAGTTCGCACAGGGGTAATTCACCCCTCCACTTT. Its translation is CASSSHRGNSPLHF.

The chain uses TRBV5-5 and TRBJ2-1; TRBD1 is a possible D gene (6 bases). The V end was cut by 0 bases, the J end by 9 bases, with 13 bases between. The CDR3 is 14 residues long. Germline loops: CDR1 SGHKS, CDR2 YYEKEE (reference sequence). CDR3 protein: CASSLDLGAFEQFF. CDR3 nucleotide sequence: TGTGCCAGCAGCTTGGATCTGGGGGCTTTTGAGCAGTTCTTC.